This T cell receptor (beta chain) was obtained from a study of T cells in Graves' hyperthyroidism and ophthalmopathy. Across the whole study: Blood from the periphery was taken at initial diagnosis, before any treatment.

The source material, RNA transcripts, was used to amplify TCR beta CDR3 regions. Carried out on the TCR CDR3, a first-round RT-PCR used the HTBI primer set. TCRdb used MiXCR to reprocess the multiplex PCR reads, holding one entry per CDR3 protein. Here the sample spans some 600,000 distinct CDR3 sequences, roughly 14% being singletons. Study-wide results and caveats: Stable hyperthyroidism was told apart from ophthalmopathy by a model built on 13 V-J features. Before onset, by a median of approximately 6.8 months, the model predicted ophthalmopathy.

Patients between 18 and 65 years old had hyperthyroidism, newly diagnosed and lasting under 2 months. A few counts support this clonotype. Its cognate antigen is unknown. Trimming cost V 4 bases and J 9 bases; bases outside gene matches: 11. CDR3 length: 16 amino acids. From germline, CDR1 is SGHRS and CDR2 YFSETQ. Sequenced: blood. The chain uses TRBV5-1 and TRBJ2-7; 15 bases line up with TRBD2. The sequence came from a woman under 40 with Graves' hyperthyroidism that later progressed to Graves' ophthalmopathy. CDR3 nucleotides: TGCGCCAGCAGCCCGGGACTAGCGGGAGGCACCCTGAGGCAGTACTTC. It translates to CASSPGLAGGTLRQYF.